The next 22 T cell receptor beta chains were all read from a single sample in a study of Graves' ophthalmopathy and Graves' hyperthyroidism. RNA transcripts yielded amplified TCR beta CDR3 regions. Following a first-round RT-PCR that used HTBI primers, a second-round multiplex PCR was carried out. From the multiplex PCR reads, TCRdb called clonotypes with MiXCR, one entry per CDR3 protein. Of approximately 480,000 distinct CDR3 sequences listed, roughly 14% are singletons. Material for sequencing was blood. The source of these receptors is a woman aged 25 to 39 with Graves' ophthalmopathy.

The chain couples TRBV15 to TRBJ1-3; the D is unclear. The CDR3 sequence is 13 residues long. The V gene's germline CDR1 is LNHNV and CDR2 YYDKDF (reference sequence). Trimming left V 4 bases short and J 3 bases short, with 7 bases between. CDR3 sequence reads: CATSIGVGNTIYF. The CDR3 DNA sequence: TGTGCCACCAGCATAGGTGTTGGAAACACCATATATTTT.

The chain combines TRBV20-1 with TRBJ2-2; D call uncertain. The CDR3 contains 14 residues. V shed 3 bases and J shed 0 bases, with 8 bases lying between them. Per the germline V gene, CDR1 is DFQATT and CDR2 is SNEGSKA (reference sequence). CDR3 sequence (DNA): TGCAGTGCTAGCCTAGGGCCGAACACCGGGGAGCTGTTTTTT. Its protein is CSASLGPNTGELFF.

V gene TRBV6-1 combines with J gene TRBJ2-7; 9 nucleotides agree with TRBD1. V gave up 8 bases and J gave up 1 base; unmatched junction bases: 3. CDR1 MNHNS and CDR2 SASEGT come from the germline V gene. This CDR3 comprises 13 residues. The CDR3, as DNA: TGTGCCAGCTGGGACAGGGAATCCTACGAGCAGTACTTC. Translated, it gives CASWDRESYEQYF.

This clonotype was recorded at least ten times. J is TRBJ2-6 and V is TRBV7-2, with D uncertain. The length of the CDR3 is 17 residues. Trimming took 0 bases from V and 0 from J, leaving 9 bases between them. CDR1 and CDR2 (germline): SGHTA, FQGNSA. CDR3 sequence: CASSLAPPVSGANVLTF. The CDR3 nucleotides are TGTGCCAGCAGCTTAGCCCCCCCCGTCTCTGGGGCCAACGTCCTGACTTTC.

The chain couples TRBV6-1 to TRBJ1-1; maybe TRBD1 (5 bases). The germline gives CDR1 MNHNS, CDR2 SASEGT. V lost 7 bases to trimming and J lost 5 bases, with 17 bases between them. The CDR3 spans 14 residues. The CDR3 sequence is CASKRRQLNTEAFF. The CDR3 nucleotides read TGTGCCAGCAAGCGACGACAGCTCAATACTGAAGCTTTCTTT.

This clonotype has a count of ten or more. The chain uses TRBV7-9 and TRBJ2-5; the D gene is possibly TRBD2 (6 bases). The CDR3 runs to 14 residues. Per germline, CDR1 SEHNR and CDR2 FQNEAQ (reference sequence). V lost 5 bases and J lost 5, with 15 bases in between. CDR3 sequence (DNA): TGTGCCAGCAGCCTCCGGCAGAGCGGGGAGACCCAGTACTTC. As protein: CASSLRQSGETQYF.

This clonotype has ten or more counts. The chain carries TRBV12-3 or TRBV12-4 and TRBJ1-5; D gene unclear. There are 16 residues in the CDR3. The V end lost 1 base, the J end lost 3 bases, and 13 bases lay between the germline ends. Here the CDR3 DNA reads TGTGCCAGCAGTTTAGGATCGATCCTTGACAATCAGCCCCAGCATTTT. Translation: CASSLGSILDNQPQHF.

This clonotype has at least ten counts. The gene calls are TRBV5-8 and TRBJ1-1; D unresolved. The CDR3 runs to 14 residues. CDR1 and CDR2 (germline): SGHTS, YDEGEE. The V end was cut by 0 bases, the J end by 0 bases, with 6 bases between. The CDR3 DNA reads TGTGCCAGCAGCTTGGATGATTTGAACACTGAAGCTTTCTTT. Translation gives CASSLDDLNTEAFF.

This clonotype appeared many times. The chain combines TRBV20-1 with TRBJ1-1, with D maybe TRBD1 (6 bases). Germline CDR1 reads DFQATT; CDR2 reads SNEGSKA (reference sequence). This CDR3 is 13 amino acids long. The V gene lost 5 bases and the J gene lost 0 bases, with 10 bases spanning the gap. CDR3: CSALDSLNTEAFF. The CDR3 DNA sequence: TGCAGTGCTTTGGACAGTTTGAACACTGAAGCTTTCTTT.

This clonotype has at least ten counts. The chain employs TRBV5-1 and TRBJ1-1; perhaps TRBD1 as D (5 bases). Germline CDR1 reads SGHRS; CDR2 reads YFSETQ. V was pared by 0 bases and J by 7 bases, with 13 bases between. This CDR3 comprises 14 residues. The CDR3 is CASSLDGGGNEAFF. In DNA form, the CDR3 reads TGCGCCAGCAGCTTGGATGGGGGGGGGAATGAAGCTTTCTTT.

This clonotype was observed many times. The V gene is TRBV6-1, the J gene TRBJ2-5, with 11 bases lining up with TRBD2. V shed 6 bases and J 4 bases; nucleotides not matched to a gene: 4. The CDR3 is made up of 14 amino acids. Germline lookup yields CDR1 MNHNS and CDR2 SASEGT. DNA of the CDR3: TGTGCCAGCAGGCTAGCGGGGGGCTTAGAGACCCAGTACTTC. Translated, it gives CASRLAGGLETQYF.

This clonotype was recorded a few times. The chain has TRBV9 and TRBJ2-2; 9 nucleotides line up with TRBD2. The CDR3 extends over 15 amino acids. V gave up 3 bases and J gave up 6 bases; unmatched junction bases: 6. Germline V gene lookup returns CDR1 SGDLS and CDR2 YYNGEE. The CDR3 region has the DNA TGTGCCAGCAGCGCTTATAGCGGGAGTCCCGGGGAGCTGTTTTTT. This codes for CASSAYSGSPGELFF.

At least ten counts were recorded for this clonotype. Its ends do not fully match the called genes, so a read error is possible. This chain joins TRBV7-2 and TRBJ2-6; D unresolved. The CDR3 length is 13 residues. Germline V gene lookup returns CDR1 SGHTA and CDR2 FQGNSA. CDR3 residues: CASSFNSAPLLPF. DNA for the CDR3: TGTGCCAGCAGCTTTAACTCGGCCCCGCTCCTGCCTTTC.

This clonotype was seen at least ten times. The chain recombines TRBV28 with TRBJ1-2; D is uncertain. Trimming stripped 7 bases from V and 4 bases from J, with 10 bases between. CDR1 and CDR2 from the germline V gene are MDHEN and SYDVKM. This CDR3 region has 12 residues. CDR3 DNA: TGTGCCAGCACCCCTAAGGGCTATGGCTACACCTTC. The encoded protein is CASTPKGYGYTF.

Ten or more counts support this clonotype. This chain links TRBV7-3 with TRBJ1-2; 9 bases are a match to TRBD1. Losses at the gene ends were 5 bases for V and 8 bases for J; bases not matched to a gene: 6. The CDR3 length is 13 residues. Germline V lookup: CDR1 SGHTA, CDR2 FQGTGA. This chain's CDR3 is CASSPRQGDGYTF. CDR3 sequence (DNA): TGTGCCAGCAGCCCGCGACAGGGGGACGGCTACACCTTC.

This clonotype was seen at least ten times. V and J are TRBV28 and TRBJ2-7; D is undetermined. The CDR3 is 12 amino acids. V was clipped by 5 bases and J by 5 bases, with 10 bases between them. Germline values: CDR1 MDHEN, CDR2 SYDVKM. The CDR3 region is CASSGPHNEQYF. The CDR3, as DNA: TGTGCCAGCAGTGGCCCTCACAACGAGCAGTACTTC.

This clonotype was seen ten or more times. The chain carries TRBV7-9 and TRBJ2-7; 8 bases fit TRBD1. Germline CDR1 SEHNR, CDR2 FQNEAQ (reference sequence). The CDR3 contains 13 residues. Trimming at V came to 5 bases and at J to 9 bases, leaving 9 bases not matched to a gene. The CDR3 DNA follows: TGTGCCAGCAGCGCCCAGGGGGCCGCCGGGCAGTACTTC. Amino acids: CASSAQGAAGQYF.

The table lists this clonotype with many counts. J is TRBJ2-2 and V is TRBV6-1, with D maybe TRBD1 (6 bases). The germline CDR1 and CDR2 sequences are MNHNS and SASEGT. This CDR3 has 16 residues. Trimming stripped 6 bases from V and 0 bases from J, with 14 bases between. CDR3 DNA sequence: TGTGCCAGCAGCAGATCAGGGACATCGAACACCGGGGAGCTGTTTTTT. Amino acid sequence: CASSRSGTSNTGELFF.

In this sample, this clonotype turned up many times. CDR3 nucleotide sequence: TGTGCCAGCAGTTATCAGGAGAATAACTATGGCTACACCTTC. As protein: CASSYQENNYGYTF. This chain uses TRBV6-5 with TRBJ1-2; D unresolved. CDR1 is MNHEY and CDR2 is SVGAGI in the germline V gene. V lost 3 bases and J 1 base, leaving 9 bases between the germline ends. CDR3 length equals 14 residues.

The table lists this clonotype with many counts. In DNA, the CDR3 is TGTGCCAGCAGTTACAGCAGGGTATCCTACGAGCAGTACTTC. This codes for CASSYSRVSYEQYF. The J gene is TRBJ2-7, the V gene TRBV28, with TRBD1 as a possible D gene (5 bases). V gave up 4 bases and J gave up 1 base, with 11 bases separating them. Germline V gives CDR1 MDHEN, CDR2 SYDVKM. The CDR3 loop spans 14 amino acids.

For this clonotype: A much bigger clone sits one base away, suggesting this may be a read error. The conserved phenylalanine or tryptophan normally closing the CDR3 is absent here, so this likely arose from a read error. This chain links TRBV30 with TRBJ2-2; D uncertain. This CDR3 comprises 11 residues. V shed 7 bases and J shed 6 bases, with 9 bases lying between them. Germline CDR1 is GTSNPN and CDR2 is SVGIG (reference sequence). CDR3 protein: CASISAGELFL. CDR3 bases: TGTGCCTCTATCAGTGCCGGGGAGCTGTTTCTT.

At least ten counts were recorded for this clonotype. The chain is built from TRBV20-1 and TRBJ2-7; TRBD1 agrees at 7 bases. Germline-derived CDR1 and CDR2 are DFQATT and SNEGSKA (reference sequence). The V gene end was trimmed by 7 bases and the J gene end by 0 bases; junction bases not matched to a gene: 6. CDR3 length: 13 residues. In nucleotides, the CDR3 is TGCAGTGTCCACGGGACAGACTCCTACGAGCAGTACTTC. It codes for CSVHGTDSYEQYF.